In its sample, the clone carrying this T cell receptor (beta chain) was seen a few times. This record comes from a study of blood T cell repertoires in COVID-19. Study-wide context: COVID-19 samples from acute and convalescent phases originated in the United States, Italy and Spain. Nucleic acid was either cDNA or gDNA, and it came from T cells, B-cell-depleted T cells, or PBMCs.

Germline-derived CDR1 and CDR2 are MNHNS and SASEGT. CDR3 length: 18 amino acids. Trimming cost V 2 bases and J 7 bases; bases outside gene matches: 13. How the authors handled the data: By means of reference gene primer amplification, nucleated cell counts were estimated. The table came from immunoSEQ multiplex PCR; TCRdb's copy has only in-frame clones and leaves some out. Clonal size and the V and J genes are those of that table, whereas D and trimming came from the DNA. The table shows approximately 240,000 clones, with roughly 84% occurring only once. The sample consisted of peripheral blood. This chain uses TRBV6-1 with TRBJ1-6; 8 bases are shared with TRBD1. This clonotype was sampled from a woman in her thirties or forties who had recovered from COVID-19. CDR3 in amino acids: CASSEQETGAVWNSPLHF. The CDR3 DNA sequence: TGTGCCAGCAGTGAACAAGAGACAGGGGCTGTGTGGAATTCACCCCTCCACTTT.